The 3 T cell receptor beta chains reported below all come from one sample, sequenced in a study of T cells in Graves' hyperthyroidism and ophthalmopathy. What was amplified from RNA transcripts were TCR beta CDR3 regions. A first-round RT-PCR of the TCR CDR3 used the HTBI primer set. TCRdb itself ran the multiplex PCR reads through MiXCR, one entry per CDR3 protein. The repertoire includes hundreds of thousands of distinct CDR3 sequences, roughly 24% of them detected once, and 11% sits in the top ten. The material sequenced was blood. The source of these receptors is a woman in her twenties or thirties with Graves' ophthalmopathy.

This clonotype was seen repeatedly, ten times or more. This chain connects TRBV7-9 to TRBJ1-2; unclear D gene. Trimming removed 5 bases from V and 6 bases from J, with 16 bases in between. Germline V gene sequence: CDR1 SEHNR, CDR2 FQNEAQ (reference sequence). The CDR3 has 14 amino acids. The CDR3 bases are TGTGCCAGCAGCACAGCCGACGGGGTAGATGGCTACACCTTC. Translating gives CASSTADGVDGYTF.

The chain recombines TRBV20-1 with TRBJ1-1; D gene ambiguous. Germline values: CDR1 DFQATT, CDR2 SNEGSKA (reference sequence). The ends were cut back, 5 bases at V and 1 base at J, with 17 bases in the middle. CDR3 length: 15 amino acids. CDR3 in amino acids: CSAPLLRTQNTEAFF. In nucleotides, the CDR3 is TGCAGTGCTCCATTGCTCAGGACCCAGAACACTGAAGCTTTCTTT.

This clonotype was seen many times. The gene calls are TRBV19 and TRBJ2-7; a possible D gene is TRBD2 (7 bases). Germline lookup yields CDR1 LNHDA and CDR2 SQIVND (reference sequence). The CDR3 covers 13 residues. Trimming took off 2 bases at V and 6 bases at J, with 11 bases between the two ends. CDR3 residues: CASSISGGTEQYF. CDR3 DNA: TGTGCCAGTAGTATATCGGGGGGCACCGAGCAGTACTTC. The complete variable domain, with remaining parts taken from reference TRBV19 and TRBJ2-7, reads DGGITQSPKYLFRKEGQNVTLSCEQNLNHDAMYWYRQDPGQGLRLIYYSQIVNDFQKGDIAEGYSVSREKKESFPLTVTSAQKNPTAFYLCASSISGGTEQYFGPGTRLTVT.